Shown below are 8 T cell receptor beta chains from a single sample sequenced in a study of T-cell memory formation after mild COVID-19. MiXCR was run by TCRdb on the 5' RACE reads, yielding one entry per CDR3 protein. This sample yields 300,000 to 400,000 distinct CDR3 sequences, of which approximately 14% are seen a single time; around a fifth belongs to the top ten. Input material: PBMCs or a T cell subset sorted from them (not recorded which). These receptors were obtained from a man aged 18 to 29 who had mild COVID-19 (a few samples of this study predate the infection). Cell type and time point are not known.

The rearrangement uses TRBV24-1 and TRBJ2-7; 10 nucleotides line up with TRBD1. Germline V gives CDR1 KGHDR, CDR2 SFDVKD. The CDR3 covers 14 residues. The CDR3 nucleotides are TGTGGCACCAGTGCCGGGACAGGGGAGATCGAGCAGTACGTC. It yields the protein CGTSAGTGEIEQYV.

This clonotype was seen many times. V usage is TRBV23-1 and J usage is TRBJ2-2; 9 nucleotides agree with TRBD1. TRBV23-1 is noted as an ORF with a role that remains uncertain. The length of the CDR3 is 16 residues. With 0 bases clipped from V and 4 bases from J, the junction kept 3 bases outside the gene matches. The CDR3 DNA reads TGCGCCAGCAGTCAATCGGGGACAGGGACCACCGGGGAGCTGTTTTTT. It is translated as CASSQSGTGTTGELFF.

The chain couples TRBV25-1 to TRBJ1-1, with D tentatively TRBD1 (6 bases). CDR3 size: 15 residues. Germline V gives CDR1 MGHDK, CDR2 SYGVNS. The V and J ends lost 8 bases and 1 base respectively, with 17 bases between them. The CDR3: CASVSEGVGNTEAFF. CDR3 coding DNA: TGTGCCAGCGTGTCGGAGGGGGTTGGGAACACTGAAGCTTTCTTT.

This clonotype was seen a handful of times. V gene TRBV9 combines with J gene TRBJ1-2; D may be TRBD1 (6 bases). Germline lookup yields CDR1 SGDLS and CDR2 YYNGEE. The germline V and J ends were trimmed by 3 bases and 2 bases, with 14 bases remaining between them. The length of the CDR3 is 15 residues. The chain's CDR3 is CASSEPPGANYGYTF. In nucleotides, the CDR3 is TGTGCCAGCAGCGAGCCCCCGGGGGCGAACTATGGCTACACCTTC. Full variable domain (rest looked up from reference TRBV9 and TRBJ1-2): DSGVTQTPKHLITATGQRVTLRCSPRSGDLSVYWYQQSLDQGLQFLIQYYNGEERAKGNILERFSAQQFPDLHSELNLSSLELGDSALYFCASSEPPGANYGYTFGSGTRLTVV.

This chain joins TRBV29-1 and TRBJ2-5, with 7 nucleotides matching TRBD2. Germline CDR1 and CDR2: SQVTM and ANQGSEA. Germline trimming cut 5 bases from V and 10 bases from J; bases unmatched to any gene: 10. There are 12 residues in the CDR3. For the CDR3, the DNA is TGCAGCGTTTTAAAGGCCGGGGGGTACCAGTACTTC. This sequence encodes CSVLKAGGYQYF.

The V and J genes are TRBV20-1 and TRBJ1-5, with D possibly matching TRBD1 (5 bases). V lost 3 bases to trimming and J lost 5 bases, with 11 bases between them. This CDR3 region has 13 residues. From germline, CDR1 is DFQATT and CDR2 SNEGSKA (reference sequence). The CDR3 is CSASPDSYQPQHF. The CDR3 DNA reads as TGCAGTGCTAGCCCTGACAGTTATCAGCCCCAGCATTTT.

The gene calls are TRBV9 and TRBJ2-7; D could derive from TRBD1 or TRBD2 (5 bases each). The CDR3 is 11 amino acids. V lost 8 bases to trimming and J lost 6 bases, with 12 bases between them. Germline V lookup: CDR1 SGDLS, CDR2 YYNGEE. As DNA, the CDR3 is TGTGCCAGAGGGGCGGGCCCCGAGCAGTACGTC. Its protein is CARGAGPEQYV.

J is TRBJ2-1 and V is TRBV28; D remains unclear. The CDR3 is made up of 14 amino acids. The V and J ends lost 7 bases and 8 bases respectively, with 18 bases between them. CDR1 is MDHEN, CDR2 SYDVKM, per germline. The CDR3 protein is CASMLSGVSDEQFF. The CDR3 DNA reads as TGTGCCAGCATGTTATCGGGTGTCTCAGATGAGCAGTTCTTC. The whole variable domain, filled in from reference TRBV28 and TRBJ2-1, reads DVKVTQSSRYLVKRTGEKVFLECVQDMDHENMFWYRQDPGLGLRLIYFSYDVKMKEKGDIPEGYSVSREKKERFSLILESASTNQTSMYLCASMLSGVSDEQFFGPGTRLTVL.